What follows describes a single TCR beta chain. This clonotype was seen only a few times. Its binding antigen is unknown. Base qualities are not recorded, but no much larger clone differs from it by a single base. Every donor was a healthy Caucasian. The twin cohort consisted of three pairs of female monozygotic twins, all aged about 18 to 30 years. Peripheral blood mononuclear cells were the source from which RNA for the TCR libraries was isolated. From cysteine to phenylalanine, the CDR3 is 12 amino acids long. CDR3 DNA is the only sequence kept; it has 36 bases, read in frame from the first base. CDR1 and CDR2 were assigned from the germline V gene as SQVTM and ANQGSEA. The germline ends are 5 bases apart after V is trimmed by 2 bases and J by 1 base. Library prep was done by 5' RACE. Instrument used: Illumina HiSeq 2000. A universal primer binding site was added through template switching, and the final cDNA carried a unique molecular identifier so that TCR cDNA molecules could be counted accurately. First-strand cDNA for TCR alpha and beta chains was synthesized from specific primers in the conserved constant-segment region. To control for contamination, every cDNA library was double barcoded, receiving both a SMART-Mk sample barcode and Illumina barcodes. TruSeq adapter sequences and Illumina sample barcodes were added in two successive PCR steps. The Illumina HiSeq platform was used with custom primers to sequence TCR alpha and beta cDNA libraries. The study's own analysis went as follows. MiGEC was used to process raw reads and extract unique molecular identifiers, and MiXCR was used to find CDR3 positions. Recombination models were inferred per individual with the repgenHMM and IGoR tools using an EM algorithm. The tcR package in R was used for shared clonotype analysis, with sharing normalized by the product of cloneset sizes. To study raw recombination free of thymic and clonal selection effects, out-of-frame nonproductive sequences were analyzed. Starting from the raw public reads, TCRdb applied fastp trimming at Q25, assembled clones with MiXCR and retained in-frame beta chains. Identical CDR3 proteins give one entry, which carries the most common genes and DNA. The V and J calls here are based on TCRdb, not the publication. Counted in this sample were 570,000 or so distinct CDR3 sequences; 9.6% of them appeared once. The ten top clones hold around 3.2% of the sample.

The data were taken from a study of identical twins (dated by TCRdb to about 2016). The study in broad terms: To test whether fetal clonotypes persist, this study deep-sequenced TCR alpha and beta repertoires from monozygotic twins, from unrelated adults of various ages, and from cord blood. To rule out contamination, the twin experiments were replicated at different times with different library preparation protocols.

Points the paper makes about the study in general: Abundant cord blood beta clonotypes had fewer insertions, young adult naive repertoires showed a similar but weaker trend, and memory repertoires showed no such trend. Excess twin sharing in beta out-of-frame sequences was weaker because fewer shared sequences lowered the signal-to-noise ratio. Recombination models systematically underestimated out-of-frame TCR alpha sharing in monozygotic twins but agreed with sharing between unrelated individuals. Because the same donors could not be followed over many years, the conclusions relied on cross-sectional statistical analysis. Invariant T cells such as MAIT and iNKT could partly confound zero-insertion analyses, although diverse VJ usage argued against such confounding for most clonotypes. Compared with coincidental sharing between unrelated individuals, out-of-frame TCR alpha sequences shared between twins showed an excess of sequences with low generation probability.

These data also formed part of another study, on yellow fever vaccine responses in identical twins. The second publication reports: According to the authors, in identical twins the way T cells responded to vaccination appeared partly convergent and partly personalized. In identical twins, the study followed T cell clones that responded to the vaccine with precision.

The sequence joins TRBV29-1 to TRBJ2-5; the D gene identity is not certain. The clonotype comes from a woman aged 18-29 years in good health. The specimen was PBMCs. CDR3 sequence: CSVEIGQETQYF. The nucleotide sequence is given as TGCAGCGTTGAAATCGGCCAAGAGACCCAGTACTTC.